The entry below describes one T cell receptor beta chain. Its target is unknown. These data belong to a study of identical twins. Findings and caveats of the study: Out-of-frame beta sequences exhibited a weaker degree of excess twin sharing. It was possible that invariant MAIT and iNKT cells partly confounded the zero-insertion analyses. Not following the same donors, the study drew its conclusions from cross-sectional statistical analysis.

Germline CDR1 and CDR2: SEHNR and FQNEAQ (reference sequence). Trimming took off 5 bases at V and 3 bases at J, with 10 bases between the two ends. The CDR3 runs 13 residues. TCRdb re-analysed the 5' RACE reads in MiXCR, keeping a single row per CDR3 protein. This table holds about 660,000 distinct CDR3 sequences, 8.6% found once. These same records also appear under a second study, on yellow fever vaccine responses in identical twins.

Sequencing was done on a sample of PBMCs. The rearrangement links TRBV7-9 to TRBJ1-1; D gene ambiguous. This TCR derives from a woman aged 18-29 years in good health. CDR3 amino acids: CASSALRDTEAFF. The CDR3 coding sequence is TGTGCCAGCAGCGCCCTGCGGGACACTGAAGCTTTCTTT.